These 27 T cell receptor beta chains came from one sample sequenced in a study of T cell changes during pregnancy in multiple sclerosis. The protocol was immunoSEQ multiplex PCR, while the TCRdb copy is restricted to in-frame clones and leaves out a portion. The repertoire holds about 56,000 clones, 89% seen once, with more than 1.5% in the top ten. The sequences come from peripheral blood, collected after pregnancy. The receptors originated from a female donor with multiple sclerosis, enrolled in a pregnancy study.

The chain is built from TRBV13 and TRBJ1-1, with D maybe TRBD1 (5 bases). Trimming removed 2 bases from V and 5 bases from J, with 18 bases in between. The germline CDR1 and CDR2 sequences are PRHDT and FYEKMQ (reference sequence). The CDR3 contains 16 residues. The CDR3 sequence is CASSLNSEPPGTEAFF. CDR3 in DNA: TGTGCCAGCAGCTTAAATTCCGAGCCCCCAGGGACTGAAGCTTTCTTT.

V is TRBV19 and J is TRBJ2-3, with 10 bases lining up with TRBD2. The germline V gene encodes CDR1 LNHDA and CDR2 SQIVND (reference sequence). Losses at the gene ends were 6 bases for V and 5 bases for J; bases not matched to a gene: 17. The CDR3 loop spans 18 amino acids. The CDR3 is CASRRAGGPGPQKDTQYF. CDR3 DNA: TGTGCCAGTAGAAGAGCGGGGGGGCCGGGTCCTCAAAAAGATACGCAGTATTTT. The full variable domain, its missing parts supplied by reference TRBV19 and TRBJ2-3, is DGGITQSPKYLFRKEGQNVTLSCEQNLNHDAMYWYRQDPGQGLRLIYYSQIVNDFQKGDIAEGYSVSREKKESFPLTVTSAQKNPTAFYLCASRRAGGPGPQKDTQYFGPGTRLTVL.

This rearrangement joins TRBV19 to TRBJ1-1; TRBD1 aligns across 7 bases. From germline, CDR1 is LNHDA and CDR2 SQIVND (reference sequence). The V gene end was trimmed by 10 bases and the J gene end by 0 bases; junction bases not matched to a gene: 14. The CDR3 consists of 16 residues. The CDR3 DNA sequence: TGTGCCATACCCTTGAGGGACAGCCTCATGAACACTGAAGCTTTCTTT. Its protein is CAIPLRDSLMNTEAFF.

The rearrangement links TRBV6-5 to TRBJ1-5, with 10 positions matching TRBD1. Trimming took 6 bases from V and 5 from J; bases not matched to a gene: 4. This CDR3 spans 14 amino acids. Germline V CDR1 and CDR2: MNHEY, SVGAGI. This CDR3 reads CASSTGQGDQPQHF. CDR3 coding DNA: TGTGCCAGCAGCACTGGACAGGGGGATCAGCCCCAGCATTTT.

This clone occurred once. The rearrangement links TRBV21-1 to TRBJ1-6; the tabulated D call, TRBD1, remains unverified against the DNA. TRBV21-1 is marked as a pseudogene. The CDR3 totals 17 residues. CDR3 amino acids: CASSKGQELSYNSPLHF. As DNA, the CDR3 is TGTGCCAGCAGCAAAGGACAGGAGCTCTCCTATAATTCACCCCTCCACTTT.

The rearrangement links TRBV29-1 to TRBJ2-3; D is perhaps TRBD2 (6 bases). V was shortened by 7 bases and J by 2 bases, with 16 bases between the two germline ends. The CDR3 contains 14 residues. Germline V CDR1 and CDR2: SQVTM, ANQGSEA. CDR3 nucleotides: TGCAGCGGTGTGGGTAGCGGCTCCACAGATACGCAGTATTTT. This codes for CSGVGSGSTDTQYF.

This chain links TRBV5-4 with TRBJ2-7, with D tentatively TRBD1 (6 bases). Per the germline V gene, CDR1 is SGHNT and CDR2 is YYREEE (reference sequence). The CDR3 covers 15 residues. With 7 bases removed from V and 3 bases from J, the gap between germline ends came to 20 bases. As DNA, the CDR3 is TGTGCCAGCTCCGGGGTGATGGGGGCGTTCTACGAGCAGTACTTC. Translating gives CASSGVMGAFYEQYF.

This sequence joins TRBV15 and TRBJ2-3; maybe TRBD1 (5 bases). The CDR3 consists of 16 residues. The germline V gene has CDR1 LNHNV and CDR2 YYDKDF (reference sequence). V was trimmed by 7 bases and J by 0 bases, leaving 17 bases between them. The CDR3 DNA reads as TGTGCCACCATTCCGACAGTCAGTGCCAGCACAGATACGCAGTATTTT. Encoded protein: CATIPTVSASTDTQYF.

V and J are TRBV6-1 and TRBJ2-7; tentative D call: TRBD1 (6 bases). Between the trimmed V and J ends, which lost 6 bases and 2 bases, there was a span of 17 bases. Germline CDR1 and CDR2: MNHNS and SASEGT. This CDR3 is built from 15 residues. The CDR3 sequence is CASRDPGQAPYEQYF. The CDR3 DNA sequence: TGTGCCAGCAGGGATCCGGGACAAGCCCCCTACGAGCAGTACTTC.

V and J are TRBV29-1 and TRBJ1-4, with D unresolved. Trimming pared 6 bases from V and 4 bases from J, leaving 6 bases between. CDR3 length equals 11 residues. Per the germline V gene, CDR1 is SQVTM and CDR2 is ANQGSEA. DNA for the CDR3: TGCAGCGTCGGTTATAATGAAAAACTGTTTTTT. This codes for CSVGYNEKLFF. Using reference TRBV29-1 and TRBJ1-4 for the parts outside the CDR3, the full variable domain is SAVISQKPSRDICQRGTSLTIQCQVDSQVTMMFWYRQQPGQSLTLIATANQGSEATYESGFVIDKFPISRPNLTFSTLTVSNMSPEDSSIYLCSVGYNEKLFFGSGTQLSVL.

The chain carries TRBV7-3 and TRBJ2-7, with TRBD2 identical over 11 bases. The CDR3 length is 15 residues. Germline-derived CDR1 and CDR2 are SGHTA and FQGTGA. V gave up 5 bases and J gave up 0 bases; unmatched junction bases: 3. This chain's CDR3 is CASSRSGGASYEQYF. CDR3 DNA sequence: TGTGCCAGCAGCCGTAGCGGGGGGGCCTCCTACGAGCAGTACTTC. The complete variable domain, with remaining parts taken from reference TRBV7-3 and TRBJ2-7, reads GAGVSQTPSNKVTEKGKYVELRCDPISGHTALYWYRQSLGQGPEFLIYFQGTGAADDSGLPNDRFFAVRPEGSVSTLKIQRTERGDSAVYLCASSRSGGASYEQYFGPGTRLTVT.

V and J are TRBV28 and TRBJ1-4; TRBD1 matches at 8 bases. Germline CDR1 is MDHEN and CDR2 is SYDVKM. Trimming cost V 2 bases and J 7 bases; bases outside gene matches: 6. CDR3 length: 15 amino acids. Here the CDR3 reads CASSLQGADGEKLFF. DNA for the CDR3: TGTGCCAGCAGTTTACAGGGGGCGGATGGTGAAAAACTGTTTTTT.

CDR3 sequence (DNA): TGTGCCACCAGCACCTTGAGGGGGTTCGATTCACCCCTCCACTTT. It specifies CATSTLRGFDSPLHF. The rearrangement uses TRBV15 and TRBJ1-6; possibly TRBD1 for D (6 bases). Trimming removed 4 bases at V and 8 bases at J, with 15 bases between. The CDR3 spans 15 residues. The germline V gene encodes CDR1 LNHNV and CDR2 YYDKDF (reference sequence).

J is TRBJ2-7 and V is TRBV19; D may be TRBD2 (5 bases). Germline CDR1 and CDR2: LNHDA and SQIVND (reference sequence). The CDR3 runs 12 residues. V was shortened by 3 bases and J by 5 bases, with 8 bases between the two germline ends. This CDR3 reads CASSMVGDEQYF. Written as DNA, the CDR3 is TGTGCCAGTAGTATGGTCGGGGACGAGCAGTACTTC.

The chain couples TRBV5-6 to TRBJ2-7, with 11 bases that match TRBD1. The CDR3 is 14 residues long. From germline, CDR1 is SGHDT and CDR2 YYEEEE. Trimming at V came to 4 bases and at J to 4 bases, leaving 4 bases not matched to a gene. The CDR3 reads CASSRTGGRYEQYF. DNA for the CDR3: TGTGCCAGCAGCAGGACAGGGGGCCGTTACGAGCAGTACTTC.

DNA of the CDR3: TGCAGCGTTATAGCCCACGAGCAGTACTTC. Translated: CSVIAHEQYF. The rearrangement uses TRBV29-1 and TRBJ2-7; D is uncertain. This CDR3 is 10 amino acids long. Germline values: CDR1 SQVTM, CDR2 ANQGSEA. Trimming took off 5 bases at V and 5 bases at J, with 7 bases between the two ends.

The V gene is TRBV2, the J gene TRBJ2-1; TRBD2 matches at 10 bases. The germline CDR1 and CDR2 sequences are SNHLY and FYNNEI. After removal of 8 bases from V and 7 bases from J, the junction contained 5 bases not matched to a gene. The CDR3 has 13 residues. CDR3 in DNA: TGTGCCAGCCAGCGGGGGGGCAGGAATGAGCAGTTCTTC. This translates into CASQRGGRNEQFF.

The CDR3 protein is CASSPPSSGDYGYTF. In DNA, the CDR3 is TGTGCCAGCTCACCACCCTCTTCAGGGGACTATGGCTACACCTTC. This sequence joins TRBV18 and TRBJ1-2; weak D call: TRBD1 (6 bases). The CDR3 is 15 residues long. V shed 0 bases and J shed 3 bases, with 11 bases lying between them. CDR1 is KGHSH, CDR2 LQKENI, per germline.

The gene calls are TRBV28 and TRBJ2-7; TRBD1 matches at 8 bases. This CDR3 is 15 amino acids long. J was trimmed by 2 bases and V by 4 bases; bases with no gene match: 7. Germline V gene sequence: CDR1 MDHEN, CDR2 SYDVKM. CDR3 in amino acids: CASSSPGQGAYEQYF. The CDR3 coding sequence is TGTGCCAGCAGTTCCCCCGGACAGGGAGCCTACGAGCAGTACTTC. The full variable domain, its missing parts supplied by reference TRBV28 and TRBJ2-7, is DVKVTQSSRYLVKRTGEKVFLECVQDMDHENMFWYRQDPGLGLRLIYFSYDVKMKEKGDIPEGYSVSREKKERFSLILESASTNQTSMYLCASSSPGQGAYEQYFGPGTRLTVT.

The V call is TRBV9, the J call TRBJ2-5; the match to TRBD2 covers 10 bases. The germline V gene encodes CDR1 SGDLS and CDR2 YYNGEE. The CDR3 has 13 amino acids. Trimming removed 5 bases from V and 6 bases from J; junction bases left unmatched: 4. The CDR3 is CASRTSGAKTQYF. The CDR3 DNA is TGTGCCAGCAGAACTAGCGGGGCGAAGACCCAGTACTTC.

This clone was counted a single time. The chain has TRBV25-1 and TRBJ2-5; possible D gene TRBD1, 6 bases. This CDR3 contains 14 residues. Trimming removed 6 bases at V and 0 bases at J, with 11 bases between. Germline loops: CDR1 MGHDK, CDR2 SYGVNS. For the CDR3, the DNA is TGTGCCAGCAGGCCCGGACAGTACCAAGAGACCCAGTACTTC. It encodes CASRPGQYQETQYF.

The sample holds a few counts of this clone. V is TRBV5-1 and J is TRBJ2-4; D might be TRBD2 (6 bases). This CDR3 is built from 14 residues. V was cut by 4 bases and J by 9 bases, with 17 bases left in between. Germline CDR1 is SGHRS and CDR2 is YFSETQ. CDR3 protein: CASSPGEEGSIQYF. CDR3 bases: TGCGCCAGCAGCCCTGGAGAGGAGGGAAGCATTCAGTACTTC.

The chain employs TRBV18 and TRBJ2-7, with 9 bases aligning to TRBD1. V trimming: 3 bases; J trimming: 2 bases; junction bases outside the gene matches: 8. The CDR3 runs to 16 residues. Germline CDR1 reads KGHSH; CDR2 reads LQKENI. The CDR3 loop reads CASSPWTGAFTYEQYF. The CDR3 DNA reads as TGTGCCAGCTCACCTTGGACAGGGGCGTTTACCTACGAGCAGTACTTC.

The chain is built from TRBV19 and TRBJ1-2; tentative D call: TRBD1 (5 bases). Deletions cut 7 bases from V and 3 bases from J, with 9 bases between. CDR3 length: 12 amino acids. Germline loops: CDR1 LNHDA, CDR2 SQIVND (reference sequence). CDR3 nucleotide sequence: TGTGCCAGTACAGGGTACGACTATGGCTACACCTTC. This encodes CASTGYDYGYTF.

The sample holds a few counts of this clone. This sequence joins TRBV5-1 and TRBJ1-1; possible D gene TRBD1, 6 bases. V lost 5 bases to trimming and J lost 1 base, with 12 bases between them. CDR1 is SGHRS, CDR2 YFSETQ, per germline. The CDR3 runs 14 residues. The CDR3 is CASRVQGPNTEAFF. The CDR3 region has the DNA TGCGCCAGCAGGGTCCAGGGGCCGAACACTGAAGCTTTCTTT.

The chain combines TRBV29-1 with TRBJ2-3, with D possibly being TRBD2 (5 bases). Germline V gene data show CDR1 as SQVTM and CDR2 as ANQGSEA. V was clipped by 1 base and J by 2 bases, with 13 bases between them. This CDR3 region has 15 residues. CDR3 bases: TGCAGCGTTGAAGGCATACTAGATCTCACAGATACGCAGTATTTT. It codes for CSVEGILDLTDTQYF.

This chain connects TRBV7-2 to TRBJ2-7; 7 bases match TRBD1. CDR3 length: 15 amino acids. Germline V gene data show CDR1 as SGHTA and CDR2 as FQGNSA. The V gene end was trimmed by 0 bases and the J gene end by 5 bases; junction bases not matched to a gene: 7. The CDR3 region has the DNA TGTGCCAGCAGCTTAGCGGGTGGGACAGCCAACGAGCAGTACTTC. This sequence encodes CASSLAGGTANEQYF.